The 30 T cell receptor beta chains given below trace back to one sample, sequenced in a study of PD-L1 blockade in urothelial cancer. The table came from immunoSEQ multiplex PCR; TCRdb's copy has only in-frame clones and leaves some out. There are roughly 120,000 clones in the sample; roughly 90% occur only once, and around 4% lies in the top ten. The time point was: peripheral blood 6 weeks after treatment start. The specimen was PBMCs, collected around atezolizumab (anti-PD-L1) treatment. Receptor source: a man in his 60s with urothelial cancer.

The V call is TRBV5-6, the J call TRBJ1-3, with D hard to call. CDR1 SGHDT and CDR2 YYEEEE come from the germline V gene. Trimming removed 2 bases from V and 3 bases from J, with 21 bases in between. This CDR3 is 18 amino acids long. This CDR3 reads CASSFAAHSVTGGNTIYF. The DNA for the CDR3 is TGTGCCAGCAGCTTTGCCGCACACTCCGTTACGGGTGGAAACACCATATATTTT. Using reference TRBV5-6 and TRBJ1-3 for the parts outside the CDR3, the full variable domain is DAGVTQSPTHLIKTRGQQVTLRCSPKSGHDTVSWYQQALGQGPQFIFQYYEEEERQRGNFPDRFSGHQFPNYSSELNVNALLLGDSALYLCASSFAAHSVTGGNTIYFGEGSWLTVV.

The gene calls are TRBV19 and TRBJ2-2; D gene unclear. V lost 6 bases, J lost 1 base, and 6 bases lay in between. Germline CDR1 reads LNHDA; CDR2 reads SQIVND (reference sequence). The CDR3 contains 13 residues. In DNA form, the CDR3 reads TGTGCCAGTAGCAACAAGAACACCGGGGAGCTGTTTTTT. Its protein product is CASSNKNTGELFF.

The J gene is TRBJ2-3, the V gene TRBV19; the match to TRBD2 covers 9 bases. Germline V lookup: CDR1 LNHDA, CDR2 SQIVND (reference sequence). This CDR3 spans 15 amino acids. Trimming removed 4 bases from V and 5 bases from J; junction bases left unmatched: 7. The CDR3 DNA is TGTGCCAGTAGTACAAGCGGGGGGATTATAGATACGCAGTATTTT. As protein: CASSTSGGIIDTQYF.

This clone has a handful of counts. The chain's CDR3 is CASSLVGGASSYEQYF. The CDR3 DNA reads TGTGCCAGCAGCTTAGTTGGGGGCGCCAGCTCCTACGAGCAGTACTTC. This chain connects TRBV7-2 to TRBJ2-7; D possibly corresponds to TRBD1 (6 bases). The ends were cut back, 1 base at V and 0 bases at J, with 13 bases in the middle. Germline assignment: CDR1 SGHTA and CDR2 FQGNSA. The CDR3 runs to 16 residues.

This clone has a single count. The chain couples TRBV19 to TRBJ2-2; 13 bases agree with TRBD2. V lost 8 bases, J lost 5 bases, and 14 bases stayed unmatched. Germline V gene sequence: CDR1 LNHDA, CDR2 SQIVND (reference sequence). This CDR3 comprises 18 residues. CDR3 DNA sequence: TGTGCCAGTGGGGGCGGACTAGCGGGAGTTAGGCCGACCGGGGAGCTGTTTTTT. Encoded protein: CASGGGLAGVRPTGELFF.

CDR3 region: CASSLGPSREHYGYTF. The CDR3 DNA reads as TGTGCCAGCAGCCTGGGACCCTCCCGGGAGCACTATGGCTACACCTTC. This sequence joins TRBV5-8 and TRBJ1-2; TRBD1 is a possible D gene (5 bases). The V gene lost 4 bases and the J gene lost 3 bases, with 19 bases spanning the gap. Germline lookup yields CDR1 SGHTS and CDR2 YDEGEE. The CDR3 sequence is 16 residues long.

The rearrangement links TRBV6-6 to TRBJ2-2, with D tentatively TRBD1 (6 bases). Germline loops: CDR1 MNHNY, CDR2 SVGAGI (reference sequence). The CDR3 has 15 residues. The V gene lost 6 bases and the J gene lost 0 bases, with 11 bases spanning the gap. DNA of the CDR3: TGTGCCAGCAGGCCCGGACAGACGAACACCGGGGAGCTGTTTTTT. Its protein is CASRPGQTNTGELFF.

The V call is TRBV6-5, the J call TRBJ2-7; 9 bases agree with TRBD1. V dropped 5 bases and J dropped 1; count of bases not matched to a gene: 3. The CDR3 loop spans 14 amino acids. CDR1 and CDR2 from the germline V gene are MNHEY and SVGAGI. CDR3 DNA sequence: TGTGCCAGCAGTCCCGGGACAGGGTCCTACGAGCAGTACTTC. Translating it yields CASSPGTGSYEQYF.

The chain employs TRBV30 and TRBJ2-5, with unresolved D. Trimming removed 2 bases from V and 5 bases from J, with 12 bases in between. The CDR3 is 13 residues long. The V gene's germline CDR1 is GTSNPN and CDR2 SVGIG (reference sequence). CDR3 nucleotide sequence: TGTGCCTGGAGTCTTTCTGAGGCGGAGACCCAGTACTTC. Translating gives CAWSLSEAETQYF.

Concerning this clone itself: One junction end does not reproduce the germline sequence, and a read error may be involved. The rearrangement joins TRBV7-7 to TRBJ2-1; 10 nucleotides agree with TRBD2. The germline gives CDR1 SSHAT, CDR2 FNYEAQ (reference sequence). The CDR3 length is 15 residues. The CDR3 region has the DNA TGTGCTAGCAGCATCGCTAGCGGGAGATGGAATGAGCAGTTCTTC. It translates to CASSIASGRWNEQFF.

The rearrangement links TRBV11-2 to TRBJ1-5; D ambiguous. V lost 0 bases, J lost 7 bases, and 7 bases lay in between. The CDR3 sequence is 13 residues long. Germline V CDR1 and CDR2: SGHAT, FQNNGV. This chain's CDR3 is CASSLDIQQPQHF. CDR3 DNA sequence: TGTGCCAGCAGCTTAGATATACAGCAGCCCCAGCATTTT.

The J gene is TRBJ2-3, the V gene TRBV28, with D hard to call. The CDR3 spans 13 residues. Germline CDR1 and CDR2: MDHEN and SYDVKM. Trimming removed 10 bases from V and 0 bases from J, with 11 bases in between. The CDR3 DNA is TGTGCCACAATGGTACGGAGCACAGATACGCAGTATTTT. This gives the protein CATMVRSTDTQYF.

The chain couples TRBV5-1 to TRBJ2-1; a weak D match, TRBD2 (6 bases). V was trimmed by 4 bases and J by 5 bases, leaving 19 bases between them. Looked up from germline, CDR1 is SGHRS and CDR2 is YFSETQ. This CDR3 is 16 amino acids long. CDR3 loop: CASSQTGTPLNNEQFF. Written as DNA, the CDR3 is TGCGCCAGCAGCCAGACCGGGACTCCCTTAAACAATGAGCAGTTCTTC.

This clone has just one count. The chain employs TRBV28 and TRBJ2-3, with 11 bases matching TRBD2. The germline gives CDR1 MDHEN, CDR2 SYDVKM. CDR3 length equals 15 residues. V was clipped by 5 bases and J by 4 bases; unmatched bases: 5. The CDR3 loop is CASSIAGGPPDTQYF. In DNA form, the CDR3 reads TGTGCCAGCAGTATAGCGGGAGGGCCCCCAGATACGCAGTATTTT.

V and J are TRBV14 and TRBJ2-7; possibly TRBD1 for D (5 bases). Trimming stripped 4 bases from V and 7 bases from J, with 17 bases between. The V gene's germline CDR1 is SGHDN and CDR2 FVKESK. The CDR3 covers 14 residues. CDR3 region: CASSPRTLVGEQYF. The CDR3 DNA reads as TGTGCCAGCAGCCCTCGGACACTGGTAGGGGAGCAGTACTTC.

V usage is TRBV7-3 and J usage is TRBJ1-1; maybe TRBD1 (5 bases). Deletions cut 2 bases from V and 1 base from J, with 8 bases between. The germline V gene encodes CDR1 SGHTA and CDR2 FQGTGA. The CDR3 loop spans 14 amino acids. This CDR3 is CASSLGGGNTEAFF. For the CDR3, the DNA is TGTGCCAGCAGCTTAGGCGGGGGGAACACTGAAGCTTTCTTT. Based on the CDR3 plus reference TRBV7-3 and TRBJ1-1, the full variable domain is GAGVSQTPSNKVTEKGKYVELRCDPISGHTALYWYRQSLGQGPEFLIYFQGTGAADDSGLPNDRFFAVRPEGSVSTLKIQRTERGDSAVYLCASSLGGGNTEAFFGQGTRLTVV.

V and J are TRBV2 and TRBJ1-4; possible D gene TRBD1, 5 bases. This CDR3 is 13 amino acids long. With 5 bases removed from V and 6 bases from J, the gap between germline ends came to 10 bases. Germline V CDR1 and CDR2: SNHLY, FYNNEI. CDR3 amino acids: CASSLQGYEKLFF. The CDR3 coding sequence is TGTGCCAGCAGTTTGCAGGGCTATGAAAAACTGTTTTTT.

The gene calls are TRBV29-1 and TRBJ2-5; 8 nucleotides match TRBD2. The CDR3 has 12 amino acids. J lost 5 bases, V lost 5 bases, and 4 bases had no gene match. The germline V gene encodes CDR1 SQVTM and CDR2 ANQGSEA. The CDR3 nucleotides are TGCAGCGTTCGGGAGGGGGGGGAGACCCAGTACTTC. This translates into CSVREGGETQYF.

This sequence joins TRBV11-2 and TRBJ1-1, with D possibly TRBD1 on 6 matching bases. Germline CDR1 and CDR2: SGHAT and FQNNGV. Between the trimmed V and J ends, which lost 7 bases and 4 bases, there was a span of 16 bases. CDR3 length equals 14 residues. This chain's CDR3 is CASTRNREVTEAFF. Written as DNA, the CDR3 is TGTGCCAGCACCAGGAACAGGGAAGTCACTGAAGCTTTCTTT.

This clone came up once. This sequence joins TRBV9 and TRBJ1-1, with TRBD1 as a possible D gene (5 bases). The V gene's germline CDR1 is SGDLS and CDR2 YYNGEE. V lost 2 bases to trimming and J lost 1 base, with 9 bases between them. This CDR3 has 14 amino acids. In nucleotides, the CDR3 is TGTGCCAGCAGCGTGGACGGGGGGAACACTGAAGCTTTCTTT. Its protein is CASSVDGGNTEAFF.

CDR3 loop: CAISESRWGDLYEQYF. CDR3 nucleotide sequence: TGTGCCATCAGTGAGTCACGTTGGGGGGACCTCTACGAGCAGTACTTC. The chain employs TRBV10-3 and TRBJ2-7, with D tentatively TRBD2 (6 bases). Germline V lookup: CDR1 ENHRY, CDR2 SYGVKD. The V end was cut by 0 bases, the J end by 3 bases, with 15 bases between. CDR3 length equals 16 residues.

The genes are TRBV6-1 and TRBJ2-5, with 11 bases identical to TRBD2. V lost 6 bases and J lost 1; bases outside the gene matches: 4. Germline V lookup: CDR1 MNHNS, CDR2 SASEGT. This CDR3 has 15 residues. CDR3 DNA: TGTGCCAGCAGACGTGGGACTAGCGGCCAAGAGACCCAGTACTTC. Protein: CASRRGTSGQETQYF.

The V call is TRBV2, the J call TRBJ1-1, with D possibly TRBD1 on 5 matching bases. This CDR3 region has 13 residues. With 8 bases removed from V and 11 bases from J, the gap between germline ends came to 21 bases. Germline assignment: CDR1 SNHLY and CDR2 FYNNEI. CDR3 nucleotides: TGTGCCAGCGCGCGAGGTGGGGCCGCAGGGGCTTTCTTT. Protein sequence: CASARGGAAGAFF.

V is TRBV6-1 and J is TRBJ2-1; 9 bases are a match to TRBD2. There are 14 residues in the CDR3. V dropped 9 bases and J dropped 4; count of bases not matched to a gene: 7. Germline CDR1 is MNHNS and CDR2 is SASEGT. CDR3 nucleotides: TGTGCCAGTTCGACTAGCGGAGGTTACAATGAGCAGTTCTTC. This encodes CASSTSGGYNEQFF.

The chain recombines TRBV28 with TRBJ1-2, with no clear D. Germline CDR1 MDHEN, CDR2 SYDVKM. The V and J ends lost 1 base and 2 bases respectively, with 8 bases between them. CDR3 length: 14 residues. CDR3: CASSLLPGNYGYTF. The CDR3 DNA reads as TGTGCCAGCAGTTTATTACCGGGAAACTATGGCTACACCTTC.

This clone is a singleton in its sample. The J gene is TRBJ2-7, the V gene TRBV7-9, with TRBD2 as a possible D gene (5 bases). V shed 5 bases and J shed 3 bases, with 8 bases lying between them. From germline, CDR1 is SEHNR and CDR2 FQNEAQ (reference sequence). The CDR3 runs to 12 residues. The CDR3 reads CASSQAGYEQYF. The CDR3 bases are TGTGCCAGCAGCCAGGCGGGCTACGAGCAGTACTTC.

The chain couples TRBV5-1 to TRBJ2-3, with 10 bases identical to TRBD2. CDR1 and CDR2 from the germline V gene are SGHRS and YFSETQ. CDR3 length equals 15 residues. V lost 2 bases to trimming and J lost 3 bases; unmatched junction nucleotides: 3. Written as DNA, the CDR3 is TGCGCCAGCAGCTTAGCGGGGGGGGTGACAGATACGCAGTATTTT. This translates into CASSLAGGVTDTQYF.

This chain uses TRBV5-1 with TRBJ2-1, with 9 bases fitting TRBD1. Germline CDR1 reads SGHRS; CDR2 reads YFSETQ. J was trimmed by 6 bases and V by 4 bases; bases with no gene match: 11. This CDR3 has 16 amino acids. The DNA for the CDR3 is TGCGCCAGCAGCGGAATGGGACAGGGCCCCACCAATGAGCAGTTCTTC. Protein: CASSGMGQGPTNEQFF.

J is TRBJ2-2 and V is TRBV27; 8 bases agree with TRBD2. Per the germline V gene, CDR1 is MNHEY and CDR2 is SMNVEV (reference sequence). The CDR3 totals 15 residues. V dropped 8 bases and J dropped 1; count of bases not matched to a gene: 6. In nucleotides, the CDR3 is TGTGCCAGCCGCTTTCTAGCGGGGAACACCGGGGAGCTGTTTTTT. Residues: CASRFLAGNTGELFF.

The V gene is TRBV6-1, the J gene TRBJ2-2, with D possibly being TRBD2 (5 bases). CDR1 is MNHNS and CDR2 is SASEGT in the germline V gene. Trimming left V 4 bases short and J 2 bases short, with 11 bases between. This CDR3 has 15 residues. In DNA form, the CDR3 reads TGTGCCAGCAGTGTCACTAGACTTAACACCGGGGAGCTGTTTTTT. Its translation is CASSVTRLNTGELFF.